The T cell receptor (beta chain) described here comes from a study of Ad26.COV2.S vaccination and SARS-CoV-2 variants. Study in general: Donor got 5x10^10 or 1x10^11 viral particles of Ad26.COV2.S.

A few counts support this clone. Some clones are missing from TCRdb's copy, which holds only in-frame ones; the method was immunoSEQ multiplex PCR. The sample consists of 410,000 or so clones, around nine tenths of them appearing once. Treatment: around 19 received Ad26.COV2.S at low or high dose, single or two shots; roughly five received placebo; per-sample allocation not given. Repertoires come from day 63 after the first vaccine or placebo injection. An Ad26 vector expressing Wuhan-strain SARS-CoV-2 spike served as the vaccine. V lost 7 bases and J lost 2, with 16 bases in between. Germline CDR1 and CDR2: SGDLS and YYNGEE. The CDR3 covers 14 residues.

The chain uses TRBV9 and TRBJ2-7; possibly TRBD1 for D (6 bases). The sequencing used peripheral blood, collected in a trial of Ad26.COV2.S vaccine versus placebo. The receptor's source is a person aged 18-65 years who received the Ad26.COV2.S COVID-19 vaccine or a placebo. This CDR3 reads CASSSGRGAYEQYF. DNA of the CDR3: TGTGCCAGCTCGTCGGGCAGGGGCGCCTACGAGCAGTACTTC. Full variable domain (missing parts from reference TRBV9 and TRBJ2-7): DSGVTQTPKHLITATGQRVTLRCSPRSGDLSVYWYQQSLDQGLQFLIQYYNGEERAKGNILERFSAQQFPDLHSELNLSSLELGDSALYFCASSSGRGAYEQYFGPGTRLTVT.